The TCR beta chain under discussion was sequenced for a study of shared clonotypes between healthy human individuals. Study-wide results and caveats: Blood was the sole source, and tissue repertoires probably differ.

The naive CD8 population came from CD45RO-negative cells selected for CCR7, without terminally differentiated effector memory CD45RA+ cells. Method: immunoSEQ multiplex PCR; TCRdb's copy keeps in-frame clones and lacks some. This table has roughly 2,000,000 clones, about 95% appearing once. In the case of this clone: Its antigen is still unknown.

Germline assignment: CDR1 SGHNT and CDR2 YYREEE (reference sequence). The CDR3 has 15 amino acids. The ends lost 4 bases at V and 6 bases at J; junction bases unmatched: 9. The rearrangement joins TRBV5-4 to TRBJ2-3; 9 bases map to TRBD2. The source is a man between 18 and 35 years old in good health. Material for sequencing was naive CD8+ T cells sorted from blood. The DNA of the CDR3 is TGTGCCAGCAGCGAGGGACTAGCCGGGAGGGATACGCAGTATTTT. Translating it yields CASSEGLAGRDTQYF.